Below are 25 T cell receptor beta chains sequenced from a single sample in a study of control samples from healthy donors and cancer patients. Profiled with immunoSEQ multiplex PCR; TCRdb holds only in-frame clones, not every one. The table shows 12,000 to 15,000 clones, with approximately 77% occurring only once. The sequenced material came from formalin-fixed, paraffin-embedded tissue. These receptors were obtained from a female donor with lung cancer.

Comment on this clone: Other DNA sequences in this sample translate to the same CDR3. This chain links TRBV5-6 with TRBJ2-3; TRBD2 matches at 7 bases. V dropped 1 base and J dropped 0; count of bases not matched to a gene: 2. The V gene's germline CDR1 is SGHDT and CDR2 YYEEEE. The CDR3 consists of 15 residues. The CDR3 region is CASSLSSGSTDTQYF. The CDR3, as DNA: TGTGCCAGCAGCTTGTCTAGCGGTAGCACAGATACGCAGTATTTT.

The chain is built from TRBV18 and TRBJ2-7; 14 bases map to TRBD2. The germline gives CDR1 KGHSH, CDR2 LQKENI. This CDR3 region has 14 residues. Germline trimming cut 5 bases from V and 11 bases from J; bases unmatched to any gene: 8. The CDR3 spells CASSGGLAGDVKYF. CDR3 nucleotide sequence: TGTGCCAGCTCAGGGGGACTAGCGGGAGACGTGAAGTACTTC.

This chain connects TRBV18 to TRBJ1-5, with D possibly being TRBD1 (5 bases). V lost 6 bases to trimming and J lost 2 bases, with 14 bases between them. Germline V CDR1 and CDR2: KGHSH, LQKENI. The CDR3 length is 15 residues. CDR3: CASSDTEGGNQPQHF. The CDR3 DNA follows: TGTGCCAGCTCGGACACAGAGGGCGGCAATCAGCCCCAGCATTTT.

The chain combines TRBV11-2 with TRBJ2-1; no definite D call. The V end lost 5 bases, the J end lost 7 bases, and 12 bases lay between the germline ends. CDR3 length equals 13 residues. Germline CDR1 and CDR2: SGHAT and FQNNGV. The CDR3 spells CASSPQLTNEQFF. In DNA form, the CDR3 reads TGTGCCAGCAGCCCTCAACTAACGAATGAGCAGTTCTTC.

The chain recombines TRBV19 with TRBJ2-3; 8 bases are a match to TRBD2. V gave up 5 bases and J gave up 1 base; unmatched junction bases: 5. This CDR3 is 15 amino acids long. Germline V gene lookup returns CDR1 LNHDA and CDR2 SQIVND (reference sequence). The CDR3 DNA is TGTGCCAGTAGTCCGTTGACTAGCGGCACAGATACGCAGTATTTT. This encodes CASSPLTSGTDTQYF. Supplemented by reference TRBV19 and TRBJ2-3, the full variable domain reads DGGITQSPKYLFRKEGQNVTLSCEQNLNHDAMYWYRQDPGQGLRLIYYSQIVNDFQKGDIAEGYSVSREKKESFPLTVTSAQKNPTAFYLCASSPLTSGTDTQYFGPGTRLTVL.

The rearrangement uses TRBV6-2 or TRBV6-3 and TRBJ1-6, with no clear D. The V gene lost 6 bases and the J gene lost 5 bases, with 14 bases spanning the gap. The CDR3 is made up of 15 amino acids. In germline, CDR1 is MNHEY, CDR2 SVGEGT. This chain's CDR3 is CASSSVRANNSPLHF. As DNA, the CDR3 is TGTGCCAGCAGCTCGGTCCGGGCAAATAATTCACCCCTCCACTTT.

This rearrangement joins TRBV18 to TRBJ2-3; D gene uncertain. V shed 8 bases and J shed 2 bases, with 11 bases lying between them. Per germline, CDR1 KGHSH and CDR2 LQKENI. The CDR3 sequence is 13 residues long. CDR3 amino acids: CASPSGNTDTQYF. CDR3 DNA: TGTGCCAGCCCCTCAGGCAACACAGATACGCAGTATTTT.

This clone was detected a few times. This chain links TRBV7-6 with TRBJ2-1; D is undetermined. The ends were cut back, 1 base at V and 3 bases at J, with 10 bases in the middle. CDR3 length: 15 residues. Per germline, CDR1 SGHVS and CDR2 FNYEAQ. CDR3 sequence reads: CASSLGIRRYNEQFF. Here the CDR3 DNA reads TGTGCCAGCAGCTTAGGGATCCGCCGCTACAATGAGCAGTTCTTC.

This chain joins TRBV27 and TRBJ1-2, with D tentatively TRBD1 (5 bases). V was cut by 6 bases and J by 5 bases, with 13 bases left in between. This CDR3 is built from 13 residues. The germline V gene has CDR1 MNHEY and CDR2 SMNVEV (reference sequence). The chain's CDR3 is CASRYRKGYGYTF. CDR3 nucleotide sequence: TGTGCCAGCAGGTACCGGAAGGGGTATGGCTACACCTTC.

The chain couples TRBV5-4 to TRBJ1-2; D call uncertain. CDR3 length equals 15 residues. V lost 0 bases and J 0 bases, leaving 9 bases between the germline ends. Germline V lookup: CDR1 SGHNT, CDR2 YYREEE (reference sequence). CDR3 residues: CASSLERRTNYGYTF. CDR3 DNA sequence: TGTGCCAGCAGCTTGGAGCGCAGGACTAACTATGGCTACACCTTC.

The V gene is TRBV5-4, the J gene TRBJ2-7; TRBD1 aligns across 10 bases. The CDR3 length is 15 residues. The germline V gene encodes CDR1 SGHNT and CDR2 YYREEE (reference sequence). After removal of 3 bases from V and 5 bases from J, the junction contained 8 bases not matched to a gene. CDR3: CASSWEDRGDNEQYF. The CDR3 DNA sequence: TGTGCCAGCAGCTGGGAGGACAGGGGGGACAACGAGCAGTACTTC.

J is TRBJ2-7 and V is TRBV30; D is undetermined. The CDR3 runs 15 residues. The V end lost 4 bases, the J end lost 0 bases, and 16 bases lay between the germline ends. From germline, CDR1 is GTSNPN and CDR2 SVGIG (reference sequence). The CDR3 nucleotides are TGTGCCTGGACTACGACAAAATACTACTCCTACGAGCAGTACTTC. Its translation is CAWTTTKYYSYEQYF.

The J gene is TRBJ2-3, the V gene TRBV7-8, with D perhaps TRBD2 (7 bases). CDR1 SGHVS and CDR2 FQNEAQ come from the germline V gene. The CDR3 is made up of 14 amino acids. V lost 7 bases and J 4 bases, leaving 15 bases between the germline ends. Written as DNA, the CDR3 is TGTGCCAGCACCCTGGGGGGGGCCCCAGATACGCAGTATTTT. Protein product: CASTLGGAPDTQYF.

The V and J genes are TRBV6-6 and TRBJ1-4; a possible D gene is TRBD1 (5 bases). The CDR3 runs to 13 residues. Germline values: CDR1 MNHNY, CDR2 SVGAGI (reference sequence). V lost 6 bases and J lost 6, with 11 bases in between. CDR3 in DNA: TGTGCCAGCAGCAAGGGACCCTATGAAAAACTGTTTTTT. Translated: CASSKGPYEKLFF.

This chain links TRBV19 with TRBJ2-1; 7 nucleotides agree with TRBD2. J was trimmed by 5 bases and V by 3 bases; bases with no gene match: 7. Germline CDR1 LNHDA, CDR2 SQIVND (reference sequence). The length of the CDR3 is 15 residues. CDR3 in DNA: TGTGCCAGTAGTATCAATCGACTAGCTCACAATGAGCAGTTCTTC. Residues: CASSINRLAHNEQFF.

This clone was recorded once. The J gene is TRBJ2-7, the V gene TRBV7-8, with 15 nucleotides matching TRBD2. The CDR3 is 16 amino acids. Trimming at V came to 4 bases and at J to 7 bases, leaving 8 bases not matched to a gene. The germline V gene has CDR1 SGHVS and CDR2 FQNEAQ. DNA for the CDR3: TGTGCCAGCAGCTCACCGGGACTAGCGGGGGGATCGGAGCAGTACTTC. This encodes CASSSPGLAGGSEQYF.

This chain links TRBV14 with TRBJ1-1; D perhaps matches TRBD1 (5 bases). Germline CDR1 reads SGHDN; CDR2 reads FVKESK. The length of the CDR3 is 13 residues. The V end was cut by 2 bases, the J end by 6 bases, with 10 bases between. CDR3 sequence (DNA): TGTGCCAGCAGCCAACGGCAGGGTGCTGAAGCTTTCTTT. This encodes CASSQRQGAEAFF.

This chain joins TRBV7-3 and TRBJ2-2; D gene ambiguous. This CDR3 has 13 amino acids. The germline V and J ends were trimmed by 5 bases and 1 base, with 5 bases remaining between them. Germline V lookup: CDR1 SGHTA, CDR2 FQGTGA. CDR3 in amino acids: CASSLLNTGELFF. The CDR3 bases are TGTGCCAGCAGCCTCCTGAACACCGGGGAGCTGTTTTTT.

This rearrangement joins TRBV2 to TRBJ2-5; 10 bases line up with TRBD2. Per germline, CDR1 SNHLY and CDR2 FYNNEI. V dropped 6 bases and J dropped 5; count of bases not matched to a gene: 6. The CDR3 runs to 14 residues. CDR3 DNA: TGTGCCAGCAGGTCTAGCGGGAGTTGGGAGACCCAGTACTTC. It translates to CASRSSGSWETQYF.

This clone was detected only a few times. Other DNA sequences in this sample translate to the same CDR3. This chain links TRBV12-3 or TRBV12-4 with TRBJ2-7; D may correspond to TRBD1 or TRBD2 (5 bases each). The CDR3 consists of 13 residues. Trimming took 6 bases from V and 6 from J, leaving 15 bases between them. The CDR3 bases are TGTGCCAGCAGCCACCCCTTTGGGGGCGAGCAGTACTTC. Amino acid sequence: CASSHPFGGEQYF.

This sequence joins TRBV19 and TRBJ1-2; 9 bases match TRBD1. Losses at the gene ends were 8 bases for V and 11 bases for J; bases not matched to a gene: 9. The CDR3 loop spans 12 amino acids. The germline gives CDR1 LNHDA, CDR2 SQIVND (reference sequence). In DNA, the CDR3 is TGTGCCAGTTTCATCCTAGACAGGGGGTACACCTTC. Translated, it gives CASFILDRGYTF. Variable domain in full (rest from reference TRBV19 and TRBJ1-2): DGGITQSPKYLFRKEGQNVTLSCEQNLNHDAMYWYRQDPGQGLRLIYYSQIVNDFQKGDIAEGYSVSREKKESFPLTVTSAQKNPTAFYLCASFILDRGYTFGSGTRLTVV.

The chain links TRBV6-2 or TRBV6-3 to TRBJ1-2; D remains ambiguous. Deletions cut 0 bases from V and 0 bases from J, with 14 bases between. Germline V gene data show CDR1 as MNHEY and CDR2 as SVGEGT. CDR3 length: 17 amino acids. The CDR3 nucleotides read TGTGCCAGCAGTTACTCGAATGGGAGGCTAGCTAACTATGGCTACACCTTC. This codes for CASSYSNGRLANYGYTF.

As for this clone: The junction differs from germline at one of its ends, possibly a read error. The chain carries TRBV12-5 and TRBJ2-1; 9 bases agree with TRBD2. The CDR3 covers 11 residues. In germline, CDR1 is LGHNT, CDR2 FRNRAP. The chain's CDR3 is CASALSGSGLF. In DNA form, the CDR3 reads TGTGCTAGTGCCCTTAGCGGGAGTGGGCTCTTC.

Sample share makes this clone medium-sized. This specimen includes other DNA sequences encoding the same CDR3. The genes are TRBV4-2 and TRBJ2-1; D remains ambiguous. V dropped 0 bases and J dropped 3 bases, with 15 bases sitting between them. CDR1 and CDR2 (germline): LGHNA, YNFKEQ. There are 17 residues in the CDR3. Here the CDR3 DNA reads TGTGCCAGCAGCCAAGAAAACCTGGGTAGCCTCTACAATGAGCAGTTCTTC. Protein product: CASSQENLGSLYNEQFF.

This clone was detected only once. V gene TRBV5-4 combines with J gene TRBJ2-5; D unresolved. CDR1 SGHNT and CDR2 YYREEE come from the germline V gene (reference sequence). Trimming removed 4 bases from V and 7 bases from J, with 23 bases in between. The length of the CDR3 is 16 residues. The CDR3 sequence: CASSPGDRARTGTQYF. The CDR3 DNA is TGTGCCAGCAGCCCCGGCGATAGGGCCCGAACGGGGACCCAGTACTTC. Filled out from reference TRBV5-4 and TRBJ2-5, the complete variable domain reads ETGVTQSPTHLIKTRGQQVTLRCSSQSGHNTVSWYQQALGQGPQFIFQYYREEENGRGNFPPRFSGLQFPNYSSELNVNALELDDSALYLCASSPGDRARTGTQYFGPGTRLLVL.